These T cell receptor beta chains were read from a single sample in a study of cytomegalovirus exposure and HLA in healthy donors. Some clones are missing from TCRdb's copy, which holds only in-frame ones; the method was immunoSEQ multiplex PCR. The record lists around 140,000 clones, of which the ten most abundant hold 0.75% to 1%. Sample: PBMCs. These receptors were taken from a male donor in good health and CMV-seronegative. The CDR3 runs from the conserved cysteine through the conserved F or W. D genes are given only for firm matches.

J	D	V	CDR3	DNA
TRBJ2-7	NA	TRBV9	CASSLGLSPDEQYF	TGTGCCAGCAGCTTGGGACTCTCTCCTGACGAACAGTACTTC
TRBJ2-1	NA	TRBV9	CASSLGPLPSEQFF	TGTGCCAGCAGCCTAGGACCCCTACCTAGTGAGCAGTTCTTC
TRBJ2-1	NA	TRBV5-6	CASSLDTGYHNEQFF	TGTGCCAGCAGCCTCGACACAGGGTACCACAATGAGCAGTTCTTC
TRBJ2-2	NA	TRBV5-1	CASSLAGGNTGELFF	TGCGCCAGCAGCTTGGCCGGAGGGAACACCGGGGAGCTGTTTTTT
TRBJ2-5	NA	TRBV29-1	CSVTGRYEQYF	TGCAGCGTTACAGGGCGCTACGAACAGTACTTC
TRBJ2-7	TRBD1	TRBV6-5	CASSYGTGFLQQYF	TGTGCCAGCAGTTACGGGACAGGTTTTCTTCAGCAGTACTTC
TRBJ2-7	TRBD1	TRBV11-2	CASSLGQTLSYEQYF	TGTGCCAGCAGCTTGGGACAGACACTAAGCTACGAGCAGTACTTC
TRBJ1-2	NA	TRBV7-2	CASSLSDDSNYGYTF	TGTGCCAGCAGCCTCTCAGACGACAGTAACTATGGCTACACCTTC
TRBJ2-2	TRBD2	TRBV9	CASSRGGSTGELFF	TGTGCCAGCTCGCGGGGGGGGTCTACCGGGGAGCTGTTTTTT
TRBJ2-7	NA	TRBV28	CASSFGGNSYEQYF	TGTGCCAGCAGTTTCGGGGGAAACTCCTACGAGCAGTACTTC
TRBJ2-7	TRBD1	TRBV18	CASSPPLGKTGGIYEQYF	TGTGCCAGCTCACCACCGCTTGGAAAGACAGGGGGCATCTACGAGCAGTACTTC
TRBJ1-2	TRBD1	TRBV4-3	CASSQAFQGAPDGYTF	TGCGCCAGCAGCCAGGCCTTTCAGGGGGCGCCTGATGGCTACACCTTC
TRBJ2-7	NA	TRBV5-5	CASSLDEAVEQYF	TGTGCCAGCAGCTTGGATGAGGCTGTCGAGCAGTACTTC
TRBJ2-5	TRBD2	TRBV29-1	CSVAATSGQETQYF	TGCAGCGTTGCCGCAACTAGCGGCCAAGAGACCCAGTACTTC
TRBJ1-2	NA	TRBV4-3	CASSQESRGDYGYTF	TGCGCCAGCAGCCAAGAGTCCAGGGGAGACTATGGCTACACCTTC
TRBJ1-2	NA	TRBV4-3	CASSQGGTGTNYGYTF	TGCGCCAGCAGCCAAGGCGGGACTGGAACTAACTATGGCTACACCTTC
TRBJ2-7	NA	TRBV7-9	CASSLNYEQYF	TGTGCCAGCAGCCTAAACTACGAGCAGTACTTC
TRBJ1-1	NA	TRBV30	CAWRDRQNTEAFF	TGTGCCTGGAGGGACAGACAGAACACTGAAGCTTTCTTT
TRBJ1-5	NA	TRBV7-9	CASSSEEGTQPQHF	TGTGCCAGCAGCTCTGAAGAGGGCACTCAGCCCCAGCATTTT
TRBJ1-2	NA	TRBV9	CASSVGQAYGYTF	TGTGCCAGCAGCGTAGGACAAGCCTATGGCTACACCTTC
TRBJ1-2	TRBD1	TRBV10-2	CASSESRDRAYGYTF	TGCGCCAGCAGTGAGTCGCGGGACAGAGCCTATGGCTACACCTTC
TRBJ2-3	NA	TRBV5-6	CASSYRLRRGTDTQYF	TGTGCCAGCAGCTATCGACTCCGACGGGGCACAGATACGCAGTATTTT
TRBJ1-1	NA	TRBV5-4	CASSNRVEREAFF	TGTGCCAGCAGCAACAGGGTAGAACGTGAAGCTTTCTTT
TRBJ2-1	TRBD2	TRBV4-1	CASSQVGGDEQFF	TGCGCCAGCAGCCAAGTGGGGGGGGATGAGCAGTTCTTC
TRBJ2-6	NA	TRBV14	CASSQDWRSGANVLTF	TGTGCCAGCAGCCAAGATTGGAGATCTGGGGCCAACGTCCTGACTTTC
TRBJ1-1	TRBD1	TRBV7-6	CASSIPGGGSETEAFF	TGTGCCAGCAGCATACCGGGAGGGGGCTCGGAGACTGAAGCTTTCTTT
TRBJ1-1	NA	TRBV6-6	CASRGGGMNTEAFF	TGTGCCAGCAGGGGAGGGGGGATGAACACTGAAGCTTTCTTT
TRBJ2-7	NA	TRBV6-5	CASSYSSQIYEQYF	TGTGCCAGCAGTTACTCGAGTCAAATCTACGAGCAGTACTTC
TRBJ1-5	NA	TRBV27	CASREIDSNQPQHF	TGTGCCAGCAGGGAGATCGATAGCAATCAGCCCCAGCATTTT
TRBJ2-7	NA	TRBV19	CASSIGSDNYEQYF	TGTGCCAGTAGTATAGGTTCAGACAATTACGAGCAGTACTTC
TRBJ2-7	NA	TRBV6-6	CAAGGGVINYEQYF	TGTGCCGCTGGAGGGGGGGTGATTAATTACGAGCAGTACTTC
TRBJ2-7	NA	TRBV4-1	CASSLNGYEQYF	TGCGCCAGCAGCCTCAACGGCTACGAGCAGTACTTC
TRBJ2-3	TRBD2	TRBV7-9	CASIPSLLAGVTDTQYF	TGTGCCAGCATTCCCAGCTTACTAGCGGGAGTAACAGATACGCAGTATTTT
TRBJ2-7	TRBD1	TRBV6-5	CASSYFTGGYEQYF	TGTGCCAGCAGTTACTTTACAGGGGGCTACGAGCAGTACTTC
TRBJ1-1	NA	TRBV6-6	CASRIQVGGTEAFF	TGTGCCAGCAGGATACAGGTGGGGGGGACTGAAGCTTTCTTT
TRBJ1-1	NA	TRBV19	CASTTTGQSSDRAFF	TGTGCCAGTACCACTACCGGACAGAGCTCCGATCGGGCTTTCTTT
TRBJ2-2	TRBD2	TRBV6-6	CASSYGGGRGAGELFF	TGTGCCAGCAGTTACGGGGGCGGGAGGGGTGCCGGGGAGCTGTTTTTT
TRBJ1-2	TRBD1	TRBV5-1	CASSLDTGTANNYGYTF	TGCGCCAGCAGCTTGGATACCGGGACAGCCAATAACTATGGCTACACCTTC
TRBJ1-4	NA	TRBV29-1	CSVTKGGVNEKLFF	TGCAGCGTTACCAAGGGGGGGGTTAATGAAAAACTGTTTTTT
TRBJ2-7	TRBD1	TRBV2	CASSEVGTVEQYF	TGTGCCAGCAGTGAAGTGGGGACAGTCGAGCAGTACTTC
TRBJ1-1	NA	TRBV2	CASSLTSFDTEAFF	TGTGCCAGCAGCCTGACTTCTTTCGACACTGAAGCTTTCTTT
TRBJ1-3	TRBD1	TRBV2	CASRGTGDSGNTIYF	TGTGCCAGCAGAGGGACAGGAGACTCTGGAAACACCATATATTTT
TRBJ1-4	NA	TRBV25-1	CASRGGVRYEKLFF	TGTGCCAGCAGAGGAGGGGTACGGTATGAAAAACTGTTTTTT
TRBJ2-2	NA	TRBV6-5	CASSYLLTGELFF	TGTGCCAGCAGTTACTTACTAACCGGGGAGCTGTTTTTT
TRBJ2-2	TRBD1	TRBV7-9	CASSSDRVVGELFF	TGTGCCAGCAGTTCGGACAGGGTGGTCGGGGAGCTGTTTTTT
TRBJ2-6	NA	TRBV5-1	CASSEGGGANVLTF	TGCGCCAGCAGCGAGGGCGGAGGGGCCAACGTCCTGACTTTC
TRBJ2-2	NA	TRBV19	CASSIPGHLNTGELFF	TGTGCCAGTAGTATTCCGGGACACTTGAACACCGGGGAGCTGTTTTTT
TRBJ2-7	TRBD2	TRBV4-2	CASSQTSGRAYEQYF	TGTGCCAGCAGCCAAACTAGCGGGAGGGCCTACGAGCAGTACTTC
TRBJ1-1	NA	TRBV25-1	CASQNGGEAFF	TGTGCCAGTCAAAACGGGGGTGAAGCTTTCTTT
TRBJ1-2	TRBD1	TRBV2	CASTEDRGDNGYTF	TGTGCCAGCACCGAGGACAGGGGTGATAATGGCTACACCTTC
TRBJ2-6	TRBD1	TRBV7-3	CASSVEGTGPSGANVLTF	TGTGCCAGCAGCGTAGAGGGGACAGGGCCCTCTGGGGCCAACGTCCTGACTTTC
TRBJ1-1	TRBD1	TRBV30	CAWSTGTGANTEAFF	TGTGCCTGGAGTACCGGGACAGGGGCGAACACTGAAGCTTTCTTT
TRBJ1-5	NA	TRBV5-6	CASSLGGSGFDGPQHF	TGTGCCAGCAGCTTGGGTGGCAGCGGTTTTGATGGGCCCCAGCATTTT
TRBJ1-2	NA	TRBV5-1	CASRGLEQSYGYTF	TGCGCCAGCAGGGGTCTAGAGCAAAGTTATGGCTACACCTTC
TRBJ1-2	NA	TRBV27	CASSTGYGYTF	TGTGCCAGCTCTACAGGCTATGGCTACACCTTC